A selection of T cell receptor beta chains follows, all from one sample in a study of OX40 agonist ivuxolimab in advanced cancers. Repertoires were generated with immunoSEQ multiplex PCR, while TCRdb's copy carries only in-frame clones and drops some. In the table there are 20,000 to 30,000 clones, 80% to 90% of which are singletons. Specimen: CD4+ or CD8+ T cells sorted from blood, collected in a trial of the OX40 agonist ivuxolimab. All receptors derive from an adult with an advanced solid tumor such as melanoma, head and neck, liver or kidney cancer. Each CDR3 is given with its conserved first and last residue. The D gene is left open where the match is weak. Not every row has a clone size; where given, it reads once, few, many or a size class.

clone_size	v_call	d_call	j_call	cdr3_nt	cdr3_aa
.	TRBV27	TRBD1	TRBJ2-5	TGTGCCAGCAGTTTATCTGGGACAGGGGGTTTGGGAGAGACCCAGTACTTC	CASSLSGTGGLGETQYF
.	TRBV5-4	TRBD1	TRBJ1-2	TGTGCCAGCAGCTTACTCCGGGACAGGGAGTTTGGTGGCTACACCTTC	CASSLLRDREFGGYTF
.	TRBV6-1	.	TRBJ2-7	TGTGCCAGCAGTGAGCCCCCAGGGGCGGTCTACGAGCAGTACTTC	CASSEPPGAVYEQYF
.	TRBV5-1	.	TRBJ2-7	TGCGCCAGCAGCTTGGGGCAGGGTTCCTACGAGCAGTACTTC	CASSLGQGSYEQYF
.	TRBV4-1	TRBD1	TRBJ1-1	TGCGCCAGCAGCCAAGCAGGGGGCGACACTGAAGCTTTCTTT	CASSQAGGDTEAFF
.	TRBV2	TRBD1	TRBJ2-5	TGTGCCAGCAACGGGGACAGGGTTTCTGGTGAGACCCAGTACTTC	CASNGDRVSGETQYF
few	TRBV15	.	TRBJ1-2	TGTGCCACCAGCAGCCGCCGAGAGGCCTGGGGCTACACCTTC	CATSSRREAWGYTF
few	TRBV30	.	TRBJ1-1	TGTGCCTGGACAGGTTCTACCATGAACACTGAAGCTTTCTTT	CAWTGSTMNTEAFF
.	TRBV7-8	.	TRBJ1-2	TGTGCCAGCAGCAAAGGGACGGCGCCTAACTATGGCTACACCTTC	CASSKGTAPNYGYTF
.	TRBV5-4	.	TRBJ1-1	TGTGCCAGCAGCCCTACGAGGGGGGCAGCTGGATTCGGGGAAGCTTTCTTT	CASSPTRGAAGFGEAFF
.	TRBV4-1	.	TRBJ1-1	TGCGCCAGCAGCCAAGTGGGTGTGCTAGGGCCTGAAGCTTTCTTT	CASSQVGVLGPEAFF
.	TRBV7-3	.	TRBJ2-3	TGTGCCAGCAGCCCGGGGGCAGTCGGTACAGATACGCAGTATTTT	CASSPGAVGTDTQYF
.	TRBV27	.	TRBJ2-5	TGTGCCAGCAGTTCAGGTGTGGACCAAGAGACCCAGTACTTC	CASSSGVDQETQYF
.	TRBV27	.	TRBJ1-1	TGTGCCAGCAGTTTAATGTTCGGGGGGCTGACTGAAGCTTTCTTT	CASSLMFGGLTEAFF
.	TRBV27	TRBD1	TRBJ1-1	TGTGCCAGCAGTTGGGACAGGGAGATCTCTGAAGCTTTCTTT	CASSWDREISEAFF
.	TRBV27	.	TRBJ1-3	TGTGCCAGCAGTTTATCCGGGACTCCGAGCTCTGGAAACACCATATATTTT	CASSLSGTPSSGNTIYF
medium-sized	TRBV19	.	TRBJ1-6	TGTGCCAGTAGATCTCCGGGCGAGGCAGGAAATTCACCCCTCCACTTT	CASRSPGEAGNSPLHF
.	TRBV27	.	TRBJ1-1	TGTGCCAGCAGTTTCTCTCCAGGGATGAACACTGAAGCTTTCTTT	CASSFSPGMNTEAFF
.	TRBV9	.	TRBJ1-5	TGTGCCAGCAGCGCCCGGGACAGCAATCAGCCCCAGCATTTT	CASSARDSNQPQHF
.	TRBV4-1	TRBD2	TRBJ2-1	TGCGCCAGCAGCCCGCGGAGCGGGGGAATTTACAATGAGCAGTTCTTC	CASSPRSGGIYNEQFF
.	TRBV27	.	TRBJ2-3	TGTGCCAGCACGGAAGGGGGGGTTGCTTTAGATACGCAGTATTTT	CASTEGGVALDTQYF
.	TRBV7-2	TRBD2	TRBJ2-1	TGTGCCAGCAGCTCCTGGGGGGGTTGGTACAATGAGCAGTTCTTC	CASSSWGGWYNEQFF
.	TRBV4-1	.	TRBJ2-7	TGCGCCAGCAGCCAAGATGAGGGCAGGGACGAGCAGTACTTC	CASSQDEGRDEQYF
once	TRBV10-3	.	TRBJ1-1	TGTGCCATCAGTGAGAATGTGGGGCTCCCGAACACTGAAGCTTTCTTT	CAISENVGLPNTEAFF
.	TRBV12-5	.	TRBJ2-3	TGTGCTAGTGGTTTGGTAATAGTTCGGACCAGCACAGATACGCAGTATTTT	CASGLVIVRTSTDTQYF
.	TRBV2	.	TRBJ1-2	TGTGCCAGCAGTACCTGGGTTGGATATGGCTACACCTTC	CASSTWVGYGYTF
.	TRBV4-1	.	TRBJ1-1	TGCGCCAGCAGCCAAGTTGGGACACAGCCCCCCTTGAACACTGAAGCTTTCTTT	CASSQVGTQPPLNTEAFF
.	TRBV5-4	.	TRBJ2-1	TGTGCCAGCAGCTTGGGAGACAAATACAATGAGCAGTTCTTC	CASSLGDKYNEQFF
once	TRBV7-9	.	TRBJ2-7	TGTGCCAGCAGCTTCCGGGACCTCTACGAGCAGTACTTC	CASSFRDLYEQYF
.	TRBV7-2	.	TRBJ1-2	TGTGCCAGCCGCCAGGATAACTATGGCTACACCTTC	CASRQDNYGYTF
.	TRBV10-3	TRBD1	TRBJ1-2	TGTGCCACGGACCCGGGACAGGGTGACTATGGCTACACCTTC	CATDPGQGDYGYTF
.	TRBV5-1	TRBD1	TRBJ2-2	TGCGCCAGCAGCGTAGGGACAGGGGAAGGCGGGGAGCTGTTTTTT	CASSVGTGEGGELFF
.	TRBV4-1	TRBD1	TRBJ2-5	TGCGCCAGCAGCCTGCCGGGACAGGGCCAAGAGACCCAGTACTTC	CASSLPGQGQETQYF
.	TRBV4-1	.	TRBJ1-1	TGCGCCAGCAGCCAAGGCCCCCGATCCGCTGAAGCTTTCTTT	CASSQGPRSAEAFF
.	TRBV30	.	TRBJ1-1	TGTGCCTGGAGACCCGGGGAGGGGTCGAACACTGAAGCTTTCTTT	CAWRPGEGSNTEAFF
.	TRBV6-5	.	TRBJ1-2	TGTGCCAGCAGTTACCGCGGACCGGATAGTTTTACCTTC	CASSYRGPDSFTF
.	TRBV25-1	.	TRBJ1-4	TGTGCCAGCAGTGCGTGGGCAACTAATGAAAAACTGTTTTTT	CASSAWATNEKLFF
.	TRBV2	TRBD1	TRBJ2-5	TGTGCCAGCAGGGGGGACAGGGGGCTCGGAGAGACCCAGTACTTC	CASRGDRGLGETQYF
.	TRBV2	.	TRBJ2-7	TGTGCCAGCAGTGAGGACTACGAGCAGTACTTC	CASSEDYEQYF
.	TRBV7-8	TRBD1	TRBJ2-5	TGTGCCAGCAGCTTAGCTTCTGGACAGGGGGCTGAGGAGACCCAGTACTTC	CASSLASGQGAEETQYF
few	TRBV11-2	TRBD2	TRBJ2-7	TGTGCCAGCAGCCCAGGGGCTAGCGGGGATTCCTACGAGCAGTACTTC	CASSPGASGDSYEQYF